This T cell receptor (beta chain) comes out of a study of shared clonotypes between healthy human individuals. Study-level background: Serving as donors were two women and a few men, whose ages spanned 18 to 49. Study-wide results and limits: Sequencing depth was expected to affect clonotype sharing among donors.

CDR1 SGHRS and CDR2 YFSETQ come from the germline V gene. This CDR3 is 15 amino acids long. Trimming left V 6 bases short and J 2 bases short, with 17 bases between. Worth noting for this clone: The antigen remains unidentified.

Original data processing: ImmunoSEQ sequences covered only the junction and lacked quality scores; filtering therefore differed. Generated by immunoSEQ multiplex PCR, the TCRdb table keeps only in-frame clones and is missing some. That table gives V, J and clone size, and the DNA gave D and trimming. Of 2.3 million or so clones listed, 80% to 95% are singletons. Sequencing input: naive CD4+ T cells from PBMCs. The subset denotes: CD45RA+ positively selected. This chain uses TRBV5-1 with TRBJ2-5; D is possibly TRBD1 (6 bases). The receptor was isolated from a man aged 18 to 30 in good health. Some clones in this sample may be carry-over from other donors' samples. CDR3 protein: CASIPSPRGQETQYF. The CDR3 coding sequence is TGCGCCAGCATCCCCTCCCCTAGGGGGCAAGAGACCCAGTACTTC.